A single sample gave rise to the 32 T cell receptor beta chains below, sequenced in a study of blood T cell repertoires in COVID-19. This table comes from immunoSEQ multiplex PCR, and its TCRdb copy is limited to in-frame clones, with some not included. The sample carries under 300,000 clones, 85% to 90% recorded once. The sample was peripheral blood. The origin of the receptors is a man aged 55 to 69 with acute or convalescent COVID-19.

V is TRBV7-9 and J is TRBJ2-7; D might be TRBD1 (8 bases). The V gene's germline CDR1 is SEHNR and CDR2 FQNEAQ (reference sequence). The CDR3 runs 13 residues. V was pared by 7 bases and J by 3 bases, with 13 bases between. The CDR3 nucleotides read TGTGCCAGCAATACAGGGGGGGACTACGAGCAGTACTTC. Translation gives CASNTGGDYEQYF.

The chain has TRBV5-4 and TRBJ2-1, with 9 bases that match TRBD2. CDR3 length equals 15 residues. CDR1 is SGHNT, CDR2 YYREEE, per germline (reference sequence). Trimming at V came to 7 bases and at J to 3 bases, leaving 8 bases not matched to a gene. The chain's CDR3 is CASRGPTSGYNEQFF. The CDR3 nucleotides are TGTGCCAGCCGTGGCCCGACTAGCGGCTACAATGAGCAGTTCTTC.

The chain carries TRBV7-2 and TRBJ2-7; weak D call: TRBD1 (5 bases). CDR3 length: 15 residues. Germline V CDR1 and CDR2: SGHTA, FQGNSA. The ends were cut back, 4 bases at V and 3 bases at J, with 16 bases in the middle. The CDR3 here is CASSSTPGIGYEQYF. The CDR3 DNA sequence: TGTGCCAGCAGCTCCACCCCAGGGATCGGCTACGAGCAGTACTTC.

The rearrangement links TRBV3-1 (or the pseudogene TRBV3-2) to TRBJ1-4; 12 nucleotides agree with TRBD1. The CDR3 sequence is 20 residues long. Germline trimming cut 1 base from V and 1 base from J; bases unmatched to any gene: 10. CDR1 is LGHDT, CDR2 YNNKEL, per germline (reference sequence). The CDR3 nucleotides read TGTGCCAGCAGCCAAGGGGGACAGGGGGCGCTGGGGATAACTAATGAAAAACTGTTTTTT. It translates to CASSQGGQGALGITNEKLFF.

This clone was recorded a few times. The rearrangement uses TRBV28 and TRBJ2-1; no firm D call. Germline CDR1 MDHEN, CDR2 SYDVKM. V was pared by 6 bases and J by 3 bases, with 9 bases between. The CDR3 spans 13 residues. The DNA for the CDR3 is TGTGCCAGCAGGCTCCCCGGCTACAATGAGCAGTTCTTC. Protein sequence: CASRLPGYNEQFF.

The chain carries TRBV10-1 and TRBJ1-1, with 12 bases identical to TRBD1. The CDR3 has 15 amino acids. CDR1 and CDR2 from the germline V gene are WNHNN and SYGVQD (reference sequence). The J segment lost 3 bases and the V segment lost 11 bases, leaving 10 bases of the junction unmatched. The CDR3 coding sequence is TGCGCCCGCGCCGCAGGGACAGGGGGCGACACTGAAGCTTTCTTT. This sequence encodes CARAAGTGGDTEAFF.

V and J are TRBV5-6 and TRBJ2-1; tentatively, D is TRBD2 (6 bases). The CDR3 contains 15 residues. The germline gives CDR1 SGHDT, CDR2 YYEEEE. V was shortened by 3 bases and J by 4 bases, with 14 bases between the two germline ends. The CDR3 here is CASSSRDGRYNEQFF. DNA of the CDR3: TGTGCCAGCAGCTCCCGGGACGGGAGATACAATGAGCAGTTCTTC.

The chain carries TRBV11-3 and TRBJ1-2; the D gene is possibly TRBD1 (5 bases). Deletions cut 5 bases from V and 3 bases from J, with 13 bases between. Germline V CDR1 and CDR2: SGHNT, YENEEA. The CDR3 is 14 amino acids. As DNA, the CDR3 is TGTGCCAGCAGCGCCTATTCGGGGGACTATGGCTACACCTTC. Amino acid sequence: CASSAYSGDYGYTF.

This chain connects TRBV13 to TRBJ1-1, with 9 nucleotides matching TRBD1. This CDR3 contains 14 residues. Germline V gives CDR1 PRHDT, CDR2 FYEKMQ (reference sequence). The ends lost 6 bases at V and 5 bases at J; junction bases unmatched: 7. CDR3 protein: CASSFTGGWTEAFF. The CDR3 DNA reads TGTGCCAGCAGTTTCACAGGGGGCTGGACTGAAGCTTTCTTT.

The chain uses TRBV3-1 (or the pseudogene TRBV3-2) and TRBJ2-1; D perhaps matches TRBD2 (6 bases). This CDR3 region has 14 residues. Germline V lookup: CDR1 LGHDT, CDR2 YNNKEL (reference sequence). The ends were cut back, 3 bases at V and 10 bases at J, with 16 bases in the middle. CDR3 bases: TGTGCCAGCAGCCAGGGGAGGTCCACCGGGGAGCAGTTCTTC. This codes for CASSQGRSTGEQFF.

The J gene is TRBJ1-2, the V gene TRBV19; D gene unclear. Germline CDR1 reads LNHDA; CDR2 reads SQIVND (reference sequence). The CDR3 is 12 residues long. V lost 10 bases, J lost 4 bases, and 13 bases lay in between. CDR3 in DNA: TGTGCCACCCAATCTAGGAGCTATGGCTACACCTTC. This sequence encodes CATQSRSYGYTF.

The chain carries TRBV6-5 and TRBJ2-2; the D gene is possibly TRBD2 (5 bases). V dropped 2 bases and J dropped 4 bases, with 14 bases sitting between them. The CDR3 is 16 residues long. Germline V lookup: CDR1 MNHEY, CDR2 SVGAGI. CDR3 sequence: CASSYPDGIGTGELFF. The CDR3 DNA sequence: TGTGCCAGCAGTTACCCGGACGGGATCGGCACCGGGGAGCTGTTTTTT.

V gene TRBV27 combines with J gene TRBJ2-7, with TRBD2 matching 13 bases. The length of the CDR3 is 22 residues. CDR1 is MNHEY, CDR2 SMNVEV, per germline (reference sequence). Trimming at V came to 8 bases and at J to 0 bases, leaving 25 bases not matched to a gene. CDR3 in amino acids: CASPFWVSRLLAGGPSSYEQYF. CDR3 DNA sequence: TGTGCCAGCCCCTTTTGGGTATCCCGCTTACTAGCGGGAGGGCCGAGCTCCTACGAGCAGTACTTC.

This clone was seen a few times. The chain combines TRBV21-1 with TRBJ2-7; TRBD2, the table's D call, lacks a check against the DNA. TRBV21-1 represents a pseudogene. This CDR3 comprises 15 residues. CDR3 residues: CASSKGTGGSYEQYF. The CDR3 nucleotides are TGTGCCAGCTCAAAGGGGACCGGGGGTTCTTACGAGCAGTACTTC.

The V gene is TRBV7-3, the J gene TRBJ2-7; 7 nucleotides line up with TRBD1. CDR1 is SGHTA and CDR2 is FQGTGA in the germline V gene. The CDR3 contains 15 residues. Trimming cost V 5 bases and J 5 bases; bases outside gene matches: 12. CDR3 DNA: TGTGCCAGCAGCCGCGACAGGGCCTCTCAGGACGAGCAGTACTTC. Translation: CASSRDRASQDEQYF.

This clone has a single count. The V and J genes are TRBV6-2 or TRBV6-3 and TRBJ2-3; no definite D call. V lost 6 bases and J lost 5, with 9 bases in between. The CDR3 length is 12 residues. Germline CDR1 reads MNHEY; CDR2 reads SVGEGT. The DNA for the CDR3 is TGTGCCAGCAGCCCGCCCGGAGATACGCAGTATTTT. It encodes CASSPPGDTQYF.

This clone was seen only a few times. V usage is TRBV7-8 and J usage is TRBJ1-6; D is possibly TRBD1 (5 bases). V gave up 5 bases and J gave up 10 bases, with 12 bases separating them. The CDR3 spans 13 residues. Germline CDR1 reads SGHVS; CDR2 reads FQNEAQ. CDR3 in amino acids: CASSDTSGSPLHF. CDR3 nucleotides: TGTGCCAGCAGCGATACGTCAGGGTCACCCCTCCACTTT. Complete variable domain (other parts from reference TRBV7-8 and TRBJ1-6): GAGVSQSPRYKVAKRGQDVALRCDPISGHVSLFWYQQALGQGPEFLTYFQNEAQLDKSGLPSDRFFAERPEGSVSTLKIQRTQQEDSAVYLCASSDTSGSPLHFGNGTRLTVT.

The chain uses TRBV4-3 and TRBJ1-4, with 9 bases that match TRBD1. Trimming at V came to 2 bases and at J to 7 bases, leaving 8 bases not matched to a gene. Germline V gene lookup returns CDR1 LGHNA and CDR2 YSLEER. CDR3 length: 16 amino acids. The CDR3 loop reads CASSQRTGGGGEKLFF. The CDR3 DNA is TGCGCCAGCAGCCAACGAACAGGGGGCGGAGGTGAAAAACTGTTTTTT.

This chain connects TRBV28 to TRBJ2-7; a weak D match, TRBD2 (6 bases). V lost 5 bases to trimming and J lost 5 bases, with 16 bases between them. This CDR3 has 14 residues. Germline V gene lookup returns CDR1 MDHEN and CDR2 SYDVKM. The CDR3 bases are TGTGCCAGCAGTCCCACACTAGCTTCCCACGAGCAGTACTTC. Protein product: CASSPTLASHEQYF.

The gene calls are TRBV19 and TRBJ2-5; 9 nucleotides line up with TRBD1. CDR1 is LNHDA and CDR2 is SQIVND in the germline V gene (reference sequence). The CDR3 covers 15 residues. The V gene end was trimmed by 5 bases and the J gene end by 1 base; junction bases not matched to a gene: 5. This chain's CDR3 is CASSGRTGAQETQYF. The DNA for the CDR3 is TGTGCCAGTAGTGGGCGGACAGGGGCCCAAGAGACCCAGTACTTC.

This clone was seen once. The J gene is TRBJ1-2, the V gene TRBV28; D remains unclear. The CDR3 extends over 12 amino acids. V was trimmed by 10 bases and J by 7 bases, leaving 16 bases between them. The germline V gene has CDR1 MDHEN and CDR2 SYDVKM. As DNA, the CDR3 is TGTGCCACTCGGGTAAGGTGGAGTGGCTACACCTTC. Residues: CATRVRWSGYTF.

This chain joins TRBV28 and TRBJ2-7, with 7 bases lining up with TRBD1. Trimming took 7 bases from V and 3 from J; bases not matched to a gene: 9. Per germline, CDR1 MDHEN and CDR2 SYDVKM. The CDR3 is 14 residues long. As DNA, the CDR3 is TGTGCCAGCACAAAACTGGCAGGGGGCTACGAGCAGTACTTC. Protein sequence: CASTKLAGGYEQYF.

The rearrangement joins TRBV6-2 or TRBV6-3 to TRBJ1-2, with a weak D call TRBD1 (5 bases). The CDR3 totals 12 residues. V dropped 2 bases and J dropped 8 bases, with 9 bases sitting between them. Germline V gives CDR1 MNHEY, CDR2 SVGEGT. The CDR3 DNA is TGTGCCAGCAGTTACCAGGGAGGCGGCTACACCTTC. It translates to CASSYQGGGYTF.

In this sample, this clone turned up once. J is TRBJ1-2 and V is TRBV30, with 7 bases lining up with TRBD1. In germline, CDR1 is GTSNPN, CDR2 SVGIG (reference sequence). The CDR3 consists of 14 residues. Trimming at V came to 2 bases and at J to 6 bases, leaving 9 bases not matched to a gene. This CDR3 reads CAWSMVGGADGYTF. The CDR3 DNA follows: TGTGCCTGGAGTATGGTAGGGGGCGCTGATGGCTACACCTTC.

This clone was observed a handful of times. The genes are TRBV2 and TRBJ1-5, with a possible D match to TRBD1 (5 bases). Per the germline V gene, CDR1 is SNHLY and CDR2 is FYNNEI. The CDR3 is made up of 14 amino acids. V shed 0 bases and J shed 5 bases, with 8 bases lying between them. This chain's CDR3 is CASSEATGYQPQHF. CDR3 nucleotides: TGTGCCAGCAGTGAAGCTACAGGCTATCAGCCCCAGCATTTT.

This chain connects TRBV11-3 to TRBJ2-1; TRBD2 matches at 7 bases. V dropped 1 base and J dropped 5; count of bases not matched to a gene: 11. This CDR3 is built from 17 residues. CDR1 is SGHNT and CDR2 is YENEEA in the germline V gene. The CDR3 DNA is TGTGCCAGCAGCTTAGGCACCGGGACTATCACTCACAATGAGCAGTTCTTC. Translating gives CASSLGTGTITHNEQFF.

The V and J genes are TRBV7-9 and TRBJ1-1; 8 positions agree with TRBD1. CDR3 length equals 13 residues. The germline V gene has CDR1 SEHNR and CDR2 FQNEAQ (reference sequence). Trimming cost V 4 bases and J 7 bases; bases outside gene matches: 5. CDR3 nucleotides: TGTGCCAGCAGCTCACAGGGGGAAGGTGAAGCTTTCTTT. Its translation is CASSSQGEGEAFF.

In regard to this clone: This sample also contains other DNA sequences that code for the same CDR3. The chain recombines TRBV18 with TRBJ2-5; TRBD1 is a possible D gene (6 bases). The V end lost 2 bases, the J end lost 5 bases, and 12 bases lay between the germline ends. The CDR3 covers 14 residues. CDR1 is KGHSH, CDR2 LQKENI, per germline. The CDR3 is CASSPTGGDETQYF. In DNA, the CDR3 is TGTGCCAGCTCACCAACTGGGGGCGACGAGACCCAGTACTTC. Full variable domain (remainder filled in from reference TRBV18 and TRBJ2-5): NAGVMQNPRHLVRRRGQEARLRCSPMKGHSHVYWYRQLPEEGLKFMVYLQKENIIDESGMPKERFSAEFPKEGPSILRIQQVVRGDSAAYFCASSPTGGDETQYFGPGTRLLVL.

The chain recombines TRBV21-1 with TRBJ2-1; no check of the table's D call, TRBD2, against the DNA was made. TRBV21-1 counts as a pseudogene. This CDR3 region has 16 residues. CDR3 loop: CASSNEGLAGINEQFF. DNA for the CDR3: TGTGCCAGCAGCAACGAGGGACTAGCGGGCATCAATGAGCAGTTCTTC.

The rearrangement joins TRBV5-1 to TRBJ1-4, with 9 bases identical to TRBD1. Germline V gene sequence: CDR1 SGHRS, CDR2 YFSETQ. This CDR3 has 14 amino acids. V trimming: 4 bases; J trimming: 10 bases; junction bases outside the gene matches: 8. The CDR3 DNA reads TGCGCCAGCAGCACTACAGGGGGCGAAGGAAAACTGTTTTTT. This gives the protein CASSTTGGEGKLFF.

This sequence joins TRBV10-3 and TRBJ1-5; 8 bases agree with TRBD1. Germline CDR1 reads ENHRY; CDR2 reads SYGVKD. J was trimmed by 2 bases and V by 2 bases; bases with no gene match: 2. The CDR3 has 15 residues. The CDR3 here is CAISEDRGGNQPQHF. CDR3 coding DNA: TGTGCCATCAGTGAGGACAGGGGAGGCAATCAGCCCCAGCATTTT.

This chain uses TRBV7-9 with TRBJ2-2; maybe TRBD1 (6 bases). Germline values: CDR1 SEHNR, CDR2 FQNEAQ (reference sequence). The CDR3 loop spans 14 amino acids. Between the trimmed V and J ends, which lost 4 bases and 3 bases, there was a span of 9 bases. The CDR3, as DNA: TGTGCCAGCAGCTACACAGGGCACACCGGGGAGCTGTTTTTT. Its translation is CASSYTGHTGELFF.